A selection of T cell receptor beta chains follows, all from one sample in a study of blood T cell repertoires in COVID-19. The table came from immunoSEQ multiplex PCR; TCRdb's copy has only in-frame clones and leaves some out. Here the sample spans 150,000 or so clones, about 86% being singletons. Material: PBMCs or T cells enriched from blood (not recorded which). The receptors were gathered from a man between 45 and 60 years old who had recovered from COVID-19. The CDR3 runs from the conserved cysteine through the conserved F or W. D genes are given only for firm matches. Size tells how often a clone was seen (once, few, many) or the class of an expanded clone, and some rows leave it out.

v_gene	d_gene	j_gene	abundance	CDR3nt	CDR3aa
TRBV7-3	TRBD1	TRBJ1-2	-	TGTGCCAGCAGCCCCCGGGGGGGGGACAGCATCTATGGCTACACCTTC	CASSPRGGDSIYGYTF
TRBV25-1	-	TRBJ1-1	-	TGTGCCAGCAGTGAGATCCCAGGGCGCGCTGAAGCTTTCTTT	CASSEIPGRAEAFF
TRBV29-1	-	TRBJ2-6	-	TGCAGCGTCGAAATACAGGGTTACAACGTCCTGACTTTC	CSVEIQGYNVLTF
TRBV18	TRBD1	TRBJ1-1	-	TGTGCCAGCTCACAATCGAATATAGGGGGCGGGTTCACTGAAGCTTTCTTT	CASSQSNIGGGFTEAFF
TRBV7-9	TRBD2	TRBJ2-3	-	TGTGCCAGCAGCCTGCGGGGGACCCACACAGATACGCAGTATTTT	CASSLRGTHTDTQYF
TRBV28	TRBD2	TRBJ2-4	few	TGTGCCAGCAGTGAGTTGGGATACGGGGGGGCTGGCAAAAACATTCAGTACTTC	CASSELGYGGAGKNIQYF
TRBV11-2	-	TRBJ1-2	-	TGTGCCAGCAGCACTAGTGGAGGCTACACCTTC	CASSTSGGYTF
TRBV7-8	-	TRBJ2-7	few	TGTGCCAGCAGCTTAGGGTCTTCTACCTACGAGCAGTACTTC	CASSLGSSTYEQYF
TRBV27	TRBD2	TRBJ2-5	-	TGTGCCAGCAGTGCCGGACTAGCGGGGGGGTTGACCCAGTACTTC	CASSAGLAGGLTQYF
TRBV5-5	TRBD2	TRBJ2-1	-	TGTGCCAGCAGCTTGGGCGGGGGGGCCTACAATGAACAGTTCTTC	CASSLGGGAYNEQFF
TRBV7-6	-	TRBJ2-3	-	TGTGCCAGCAGCCTGAGGGCCACCGTGGGAACAGATACGCAGTATTTT	CASSLRATVGTDTQYF
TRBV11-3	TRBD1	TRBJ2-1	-	TGTGCCAGCAGCTTAGCGGACAGGGCTTTCGCTGAGCAGTTCTTC	CASSLADRAFAEQFF
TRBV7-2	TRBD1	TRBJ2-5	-	TGTGCCAGCAGCCCAAGGACAGGGTACGAGACCCAGTACTTC	CASSPRTGYETQYF
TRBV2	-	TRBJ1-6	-	TGTGCCAGCAGTGTACAGTATAATTCACCCCTCCACTTT	CASSVQYNSPLHF
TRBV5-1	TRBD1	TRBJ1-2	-	TGCGCCAGCAGCCCGACAGGGGACCGCTATGGCTACACCTTC	CASSPTGDRYGYTF
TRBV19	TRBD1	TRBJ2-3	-	TGTGCCAGTAGTATCTGGGGACAGGGGGACACAGATACGCAGTATTTT	CASSIWGQGDTDTQYF
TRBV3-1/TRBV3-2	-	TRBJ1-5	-	TGTGCCAGCAGCCAAGAGGGCAGCAATCAGCCCCAGCATTTT	CASSQEGSNQPQHF
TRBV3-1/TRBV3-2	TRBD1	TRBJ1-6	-	TGTGCCAGCAGCCAAGACGTCATAGGACAGGATAGCTCCTATAATTCACCCCTCCACTTT	CASSQDVIGQDSSYNSPLHF
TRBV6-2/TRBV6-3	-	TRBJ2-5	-	TGTGCCAGCAGTTATAACGGTTTCGGGGGGCACGGCCAAGAGACCCAGTACTTC	CASSYNGFGGHGQETQYF
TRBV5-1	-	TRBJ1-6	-	TGCGCCAGCAGCTTGGAGGACAGCCGAGGCTCCTATAATTCACCCCTCCACTTT	CASSLEDSRGSYNSPLHF
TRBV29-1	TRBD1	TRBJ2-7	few	TGCAGCGTTTCCCGGGACAGGGGGATGAGGGAGCAGTACTTC	CSVSRDRGMREQYF
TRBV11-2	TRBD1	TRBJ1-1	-	TGTGCCAGCAGCCCGACAGGGTACACTGAAGCTTTCTTT	CASSPTGYTEAFF
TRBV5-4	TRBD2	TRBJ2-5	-	TGTGCCAGCACCGGGACTAGCGGGGATTGGGGAGAGACCCAGTACTTC	CASTGTSGDWGETQYF
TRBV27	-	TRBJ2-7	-	TGTGCCAGCAGTTTCGGTCGGGGTCCATACGAGCAGTACTTC	CASSFGRGPYEQYF
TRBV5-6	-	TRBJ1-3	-	TGTGCCAGCAGCCCGACGGGGTGGAGCTCTGGAAACACCATATATTTT	CASSPTGWSSGNTIYF
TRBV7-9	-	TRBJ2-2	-	TGTGCCAGCAGCTTCCCCCGGACAGCTGACACCGGGGAGCTGTTTTTT	CASSFPRTADTGELFF
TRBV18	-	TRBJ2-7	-	TGTGCCAGCTCACCACCAGGGGCTTGGTACGAGCAGTACTTC	CASSPPGAWYEQYF